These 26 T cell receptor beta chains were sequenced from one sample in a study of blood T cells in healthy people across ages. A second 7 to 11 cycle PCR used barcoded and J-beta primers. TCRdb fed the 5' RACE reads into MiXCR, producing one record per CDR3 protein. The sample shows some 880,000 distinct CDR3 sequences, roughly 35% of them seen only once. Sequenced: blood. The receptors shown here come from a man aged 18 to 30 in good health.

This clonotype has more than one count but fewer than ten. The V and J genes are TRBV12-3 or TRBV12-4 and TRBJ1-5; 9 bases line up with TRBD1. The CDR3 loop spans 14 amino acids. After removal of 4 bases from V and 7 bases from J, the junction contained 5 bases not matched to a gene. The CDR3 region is CASSWTGDWQPQHF. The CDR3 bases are TGTGCCAGCAGTTGGACAGGGGACTGGCAGCCCCAGCATTTT.

CDR3 sequence (DNA): TGTGCCAGCAGCACAACTAGGAATAATGAGCAGTACTTC. Protein sequence: CASSTTRNNEQYF. The chain combines TRBV6-5 with TRBJ2-7, with D tentatively TRBD2 (5 bases). Trimming shortened V by 6 bases and J by 7 bases, and 16 bases separated the two germline ends. The CDR3 extends over 13 amino acids. The germline CDR1 and CDR2 sequences are MNHEY and SVGAGI.

The CDR3 nucleotides read TGTGCCAGCAGCATGGACAGGGGTTACTATGGCTACACCTTC. Its translation is CASSMDRGYYGYTF. The chain uses TRBV13 and TRBJ1-2; 9 nucleotides line up with TRBD1. The germline V gene has CDR1 PRHDT and CDR2 FYEKMQ (reference sequence). The length of the CDR3 is 14 residues. V shed 5 bases, J shed 3 bases, and the junction held 4 bases outside the gene matches.

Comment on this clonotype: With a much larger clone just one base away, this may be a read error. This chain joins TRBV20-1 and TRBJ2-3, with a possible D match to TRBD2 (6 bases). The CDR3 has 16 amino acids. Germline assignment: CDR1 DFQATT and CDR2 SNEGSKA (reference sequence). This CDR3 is CGLLEGPSVGTDTQYF. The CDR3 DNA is TGCGGTCTACTAGAAGGTCCTAGCGTCGGCACAGATACGCAGTATTTT.

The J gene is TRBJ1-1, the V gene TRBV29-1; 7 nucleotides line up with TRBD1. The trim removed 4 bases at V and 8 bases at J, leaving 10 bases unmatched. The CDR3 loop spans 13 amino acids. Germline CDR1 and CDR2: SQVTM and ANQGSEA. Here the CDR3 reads CSVAGTDLREAFF. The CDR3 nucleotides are TGCAGCGTTGCTGGGACAGATTTACGCGAAGCTTTCTTT.

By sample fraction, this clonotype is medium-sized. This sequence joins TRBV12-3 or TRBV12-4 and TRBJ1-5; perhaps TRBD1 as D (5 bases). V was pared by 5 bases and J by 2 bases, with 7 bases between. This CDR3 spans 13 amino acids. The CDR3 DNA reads TGTGCCAGCAGTCAACAGGGCAATCAGCCCCAGCATTTT. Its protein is CASSQQGNQPQHF.

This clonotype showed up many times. CDR3 nucleotides: TGCGCCAGCACCTCGGACAGGGCCCTTGAAAAACTGTTTTTT. This encodes CASTSDRALEKLFF. This chain joins TRBV5-1 and TRBJ1-4, with 8 nucleotides matching TRBD1. CDR1 and CDR2 from the germline V gene are SGHRS and YFSETQ. V lost 6 bases and J lost 7; bases outside the gene matches: 8. The CDR3 has 14 residues.

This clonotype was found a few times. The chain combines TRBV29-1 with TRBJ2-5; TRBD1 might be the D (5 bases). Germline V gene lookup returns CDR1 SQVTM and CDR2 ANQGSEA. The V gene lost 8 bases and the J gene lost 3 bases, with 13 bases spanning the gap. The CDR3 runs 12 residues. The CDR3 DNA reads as TGCAGCTCCCGATTGACAGAAGAGACCCAGTACTTC. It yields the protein CSSRLTEETQYF.

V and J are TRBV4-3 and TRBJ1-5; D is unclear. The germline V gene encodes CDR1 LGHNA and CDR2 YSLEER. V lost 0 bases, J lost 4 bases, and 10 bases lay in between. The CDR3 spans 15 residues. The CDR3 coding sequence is TGCGCCAGCAGCCAAGATTGGCCCGGGAATCAGCCCCAGCATTTT. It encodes CASSQDWPGNQPQHF.

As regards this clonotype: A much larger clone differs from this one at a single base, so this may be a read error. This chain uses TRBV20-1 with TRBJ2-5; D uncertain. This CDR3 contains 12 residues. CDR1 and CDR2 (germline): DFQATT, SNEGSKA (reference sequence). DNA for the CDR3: TGCAGTGCTAGTCCGGTCCAAGAGACCCGGTACTTC. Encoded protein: CSASPVQETRYF.

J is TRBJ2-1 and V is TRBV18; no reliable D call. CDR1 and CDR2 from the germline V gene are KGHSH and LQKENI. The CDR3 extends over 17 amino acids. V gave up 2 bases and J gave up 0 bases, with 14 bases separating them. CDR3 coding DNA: TGTGCCAGCTCACCAGCTGACCCCCCGAGCTCCTACAATGAGCAGTTCTTC. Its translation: CASSPADPPSSYNEQFF.

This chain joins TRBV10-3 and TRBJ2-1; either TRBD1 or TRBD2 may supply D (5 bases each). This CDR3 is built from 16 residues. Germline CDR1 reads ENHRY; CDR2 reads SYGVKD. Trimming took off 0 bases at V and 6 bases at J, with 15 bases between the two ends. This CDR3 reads CAISESTRVRGNEQFF. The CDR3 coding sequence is TGTGCCATCAGTGAGTCGACCAGGGTGAGGGGCAATGAGCAGTTCTTC.

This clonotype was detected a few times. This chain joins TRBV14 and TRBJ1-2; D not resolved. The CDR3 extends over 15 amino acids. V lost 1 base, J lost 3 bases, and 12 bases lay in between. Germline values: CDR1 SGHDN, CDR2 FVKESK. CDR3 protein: CASSQGTSNDYGYTF. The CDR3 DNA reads TGTGCCAGCAGCCAAGGTACAAGCAATGACTATGGCTACACCTTC.

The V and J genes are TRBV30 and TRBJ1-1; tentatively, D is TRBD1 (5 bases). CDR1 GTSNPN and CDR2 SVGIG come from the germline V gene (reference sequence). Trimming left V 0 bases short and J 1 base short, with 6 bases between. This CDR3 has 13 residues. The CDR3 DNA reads TGTGCCTGGAGTGTAGACAGGAACACTGAAGCTTTCTTT. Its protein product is CAWSVDRNTEAFF.

The CDR3 here is CASSDKELVDSPLHF. CDR3 coding DNA: TGTGCCAGCAGTGATAAAGAGTTGGTGGATTCACCCCTCCACTTT. The chain is built from TRBV6-1 and TRBJ1-6, with unresolved D. From germline, CDR1 is MNHNS and CDR2 SASEGT. The CDR3 runs 15 residues. Trimming pared 3 bases from V and 8 bases from J, leaving 14 bases between.

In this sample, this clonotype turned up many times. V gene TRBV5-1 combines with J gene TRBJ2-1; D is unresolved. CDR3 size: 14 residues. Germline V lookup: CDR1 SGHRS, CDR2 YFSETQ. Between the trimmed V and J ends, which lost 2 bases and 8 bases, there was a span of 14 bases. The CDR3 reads CASSFRTPWDEQFF. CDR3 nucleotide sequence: TGCGCCAGCAGCTTCAGGACCCCTTGGGATGAGCAGTTCTTC.

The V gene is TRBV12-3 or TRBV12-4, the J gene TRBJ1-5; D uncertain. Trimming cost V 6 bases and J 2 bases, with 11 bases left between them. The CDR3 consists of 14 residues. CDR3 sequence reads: CASSADMGNQPQHF. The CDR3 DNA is TGTGCCAGCAGCGCTGACATGGGCAATCAGCCCCAGCATTTT.

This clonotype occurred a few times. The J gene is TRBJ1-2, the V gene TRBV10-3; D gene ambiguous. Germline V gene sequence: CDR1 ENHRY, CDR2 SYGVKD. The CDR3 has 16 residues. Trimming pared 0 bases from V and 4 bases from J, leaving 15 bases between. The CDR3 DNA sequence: TGTGCCATCAGTGAGTCAGGATCCCCTCGGATCTATGGCTACACCTTC. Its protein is CAISESGSPRIYGYTF.

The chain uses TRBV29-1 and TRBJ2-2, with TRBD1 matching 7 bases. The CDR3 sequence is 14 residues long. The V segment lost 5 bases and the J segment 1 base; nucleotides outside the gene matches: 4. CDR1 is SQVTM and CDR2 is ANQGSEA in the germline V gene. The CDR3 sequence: CSVTRTGNTGELFF. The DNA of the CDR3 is TGCAGCGTTACCCGGACAGGGAACACCGGGGAGCTGTTTTTT.

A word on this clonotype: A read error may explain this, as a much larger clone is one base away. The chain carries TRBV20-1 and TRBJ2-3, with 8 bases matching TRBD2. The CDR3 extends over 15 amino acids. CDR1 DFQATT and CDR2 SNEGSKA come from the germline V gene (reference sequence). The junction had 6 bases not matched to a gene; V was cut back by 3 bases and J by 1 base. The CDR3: CSASTETSGTDTQYF. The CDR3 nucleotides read TGCAGTGCTAGTACCGAGACTAGCGGCACAGATACGCAGTATTTT.

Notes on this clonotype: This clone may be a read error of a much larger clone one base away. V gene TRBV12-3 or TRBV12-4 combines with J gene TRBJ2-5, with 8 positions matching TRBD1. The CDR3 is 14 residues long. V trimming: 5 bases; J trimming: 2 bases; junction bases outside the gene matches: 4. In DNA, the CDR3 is TGTGCCAGCAGTGGCGGGGACAGGCAAGAGACCCAGTACTTC. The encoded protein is CASSGGDRQETQYF.

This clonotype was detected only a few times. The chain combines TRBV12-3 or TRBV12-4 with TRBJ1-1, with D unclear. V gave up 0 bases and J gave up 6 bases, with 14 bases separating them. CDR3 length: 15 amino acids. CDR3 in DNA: TGTGCCAGCAGTTTAGCGCTTTCCGGGAATGCTGAAGCTTTCTTT. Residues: CASSLALSGNAEAFF.

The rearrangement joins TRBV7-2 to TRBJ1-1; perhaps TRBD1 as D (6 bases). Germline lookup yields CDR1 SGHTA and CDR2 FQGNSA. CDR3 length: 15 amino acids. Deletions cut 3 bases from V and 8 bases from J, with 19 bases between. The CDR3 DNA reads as TGTGCCAGCAGCTTGCAACCGAAACAGGGAGCAGAAGCTTTCTTT. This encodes CASSLQPKQGAEAFF.

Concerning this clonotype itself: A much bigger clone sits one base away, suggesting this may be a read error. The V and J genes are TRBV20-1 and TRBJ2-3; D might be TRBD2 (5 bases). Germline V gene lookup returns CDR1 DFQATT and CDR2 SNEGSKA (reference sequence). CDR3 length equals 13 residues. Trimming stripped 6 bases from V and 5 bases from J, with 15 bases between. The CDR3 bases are TGCAGTGCCCCACGCCCGGGGATAGATACGCAGTATTTT. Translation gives CSAPRPGIDTQYF.

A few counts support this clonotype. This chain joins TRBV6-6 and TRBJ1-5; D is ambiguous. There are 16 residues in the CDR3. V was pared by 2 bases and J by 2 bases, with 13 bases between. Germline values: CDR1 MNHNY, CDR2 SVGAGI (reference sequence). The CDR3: CASSYVRGLGNQPQHF. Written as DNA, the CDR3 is TGTGCCAGCAGTTACGTGCGAGGGTTAGGCAATCAGCCCCAGCATTTT.

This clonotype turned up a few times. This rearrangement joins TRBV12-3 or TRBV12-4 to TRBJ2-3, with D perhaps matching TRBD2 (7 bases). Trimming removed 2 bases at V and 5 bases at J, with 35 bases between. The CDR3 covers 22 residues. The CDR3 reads CASSLRQKGGLTRLSLQDTQYF. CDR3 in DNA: TGTGCCAGCAGTTTAAGGCAGAAGGGGGGGCTTACACGGTTATCGTTACAAGATACGCAGTATTTT.